Each of the 3 T cell receptor beta chains below was sequenced from the same sample in a study of CD8+CD57+ T cells in acquired aplastic anemia. Researchers used genomic DNA as the template to profile TCR beta VDJ and CDR3. TCRdb passed the reads through MiXCR, listing each CDR3 protein once. The sample yields about 80,000 distinct CDR3 sequences, 40% to 50% seen once. The sample was sorted CD4+, CD8+, or CD8+CD57+ T cells (not recorded which) from PBMCs. These TCRs come from a human donor in good health, serving as a control.

The V gene is TRBV5-6, the J gene TRBJ1-6, with D possibly matching TRBD1 (6 bases). V gave up 5 bases and J gave up 7 bases, with 13 bases separating them. This CDR3 is 14 amino acids long. The germline V gene encodes CDR1 SGHDT and CDR2 YYEEEE. CDR3 DNA: TGTGCCAGCAGATATCAAACAGGGAATTCACCCCTCCACTTT. It codes for CASRYQTGNSPLHF.

The rearrangement joins TRBV15 to TRBJ1-3; D remains ambiguous. Germline V gene lookup returns CDR1 LNHNV and CDR2 YYDKDF (reference sequence). The V gene lost 0 bases and the J gene lost 1 base, with 10 bases spanning the gap. This CDR3 comprises 16 residues. This CDR3 is CATSRDPTNSGNTIYF. CDR3 nucleotide sequence: TGTGCCACCAGCAGAGATCCAACAAATTCTGGAAACACCATATATTTT.

In its sample, this clonotype was seen many times. This chain joins TRBV2 and TRBJ2-3; weak D call: TRBD2 (7 bases). V was pared by 3 bases and J by 3 bases, with 16 bases between. Germline V CDR1 and CDR2: SNHLY, FYNNEI. The CDR3 totals 16 residues. The CDR3 reads CASSDPKGEGTDTQYF. In DNA form, the CDR3 reads TGTGCCAGCAGTGATCCAAAGGGGGAGGGGACAGATACGCAGTATTTT.